Shown below are 6 T cell receptor beta chains from a single sample sequenced in a study of Graves' ophthalmopathy and Graves' hyperthyroidism. RNA transcripts were the template, and TCR beta CDR3 regions were amplified from them. The library came from an HTBI-primed first-round RT-PCR and a second-round multiplex PCR. Using its own MiXCR run on the multiplex PCR reads, TCRdb lists one record per CDR3 protein. There are 260,000 or so distinct CDR3 sequences in the sample; around 45% occur only once, and roughly 50% lies in the top ten. The sequencing input was peripheral blood. These receptors came from an adult man with Graves' ophthalmopathy.

J is TRBJ2-7 and V is TRBV24-1; the D gene is possibly TRBD2 (5 bases). Germline assignment: CDR1 KGHDR and CDR2 SFDVKD. V was trimmed by 11 bases and J by 3 bases, leaving 28 bases between them. The CDR3 contains 17 residues. CDR3 loop: CASKKRAASSSFYEQYF. In nucleotides, the CDR3 is TGTGCCAGCAAAAAACGGGCAGCCTCTAGCTCATTCTACGAGCAGTACTTC.

The chain links TRBV6-5 to TRBJ2-2; possibly TRBD2 for D (7 bases). CDR3 length: 14 amino acids. V dropped 11 bases and J dropped 0 bases, with 13 bases sitting between them. Germline V gives CDR1 MNHEY, CDR2 SVGAGI. The CDR3 spells CAGGDTANTGELFF. The CDR3 region has the DNA TGTGCCGGGGGGGACACCGCGAACACCGGGGAGCTGTTTTTT.

This chain links TRBV27 with TRBJ2-2, with 13 bases lining up with TRBD2. V lost 0 bases to trimming and J lost 9 bases; unmatched junction nucleotides: 4. The CDR3 is 16 amino acids. Germline values: CDR1 MNHEY, CDR2 SMNVEV (reference sequence). The CDR3 bases are TGTGCCAGCAGTTTATCGTGGACTAGCGGGAGCCGGGAGCTGTTTTTT. Protein sequence: CASSLSWTSGSRELFF.

The chain is built from TRBV10-3 and TRBJ2-7, with D maybe TRBD2 (5 bases). CDR3 size: 14 residues. The germline V and J ends were trimmed by 10 bases and 3 bases, with 19 bases remaining between them. In germline, CDR1 is ENHRY, CDR2 SYGVKD. The CDR3: CASSITTGIYEQYF. Here the CDR3 DNA reads TGTGCCAGTAGTATAACGACGGGAATCTACGAGCAGTACTTC.

The rearrangement links TRBV29-1 to TRBJ2-2, with D hard to call. Germline V gene lookup returns CDR1 SQVTM and CDR2 ANQGSEA. CDR3 length: 14 residues. CDR3 sequence (DNA): TGCAGTGCTAATGTCGGACCCCCCACCGGGGAGCTGTTTTTT. Encoded protein: CSANVGPPTGELFF.

This clonotype was observed a few times. The CDR3 reads CASSLTSGSNEQYF. The DNA of the CDR3 is TGTGCCAGCAGCTTGACTAGCGGGAGCAACGAGCAGTACTTC. The gene calls are TRBV7-9 and TRBJ2-7; 12 bases map to TRBD2. CDR1 and CDR2 (germline): SEHNR, FQNEAQ (reference sequence). With V trimmed by 3 bases and J by 5 bases, 2 bases remained unmatched. This CDR3 contains 14 residues.